Shown below are 20 T cell receptor beta chains from a single sample sequenced in a study of STAT5B mutations in CD4+ large granular lymphocyte leukemia. Profiling relied on immunoSEQ multiplex PCR, and the TCRdb table lists in-frame clones only, not all of them. Here the sample spans roughly 23,000 clones, roughly 82% being singletons. Sequenced sample: CD4+ T cells from blood buffy coats. Every receptor here comes from a human donor in good health.

This clone was counted between two and nine times. CDR3 DNA sequence: TGTGCCAGCAGCCAGATCTCAGGGCGCACCGGGGAGCTGTTTTTT. Encoded protein: CASSQISGRTGELFF. This chain joins TRBV7-9 and TRBJ2-2, with D possibly matching TRBD1 (5 bases). The CDR3 runs to 15 residues. CDR1 is SEHNR and CDR2 is FQNEAQ in the germline V gene (reference sequence). V lost 5 bases and J 4 bases, leaving 14 bases between the germline ends.

CDR3 sequence (DNA): TGTGCCAGCAGCGTATATAGCAATCAGCCCCAGCATTTT. Translation gives CASSVYSNQPQHF. The chain recombines TRBV7-8 with TRBJ1-5, with no clear D. The CDR3 is 13 residues long. The germline gives CDR1 SGHVS, CDR2 FQNEAQ. Trimming stripped 5 bases from V and 0 bases from J, with 5 bases between.

The V call is TRBV27, the J call TRBJ2-1; 8 bases are a match to TRBD2. J gave up 7 bases and V 3 bases, and 8 bases lay outside the gene matches. The CDR3 is 15 residues long. Germline V lookup: CDR1 MNHEY, CDR2 SMNVEV (reference sequence). The CDR3 protein is CASSFAGGSLNEQFF. In DNA form, the CDR3 reads TGTGCCAGCAGTTTTGCGGGGGGCTCGCTAAATGAGCAGTTCTTC.

The chain joins TRBV15 to TRBJ2-3; 8 bases match TRBD2. The CDR3 extends over 15 amino acids. V shed 3 bases and J 5 bases; nucleotides not matched to a gene: 7. Germline CDR1 LNHNV, CDR2 YYDKDF (reference sequence). CDR3 coding DNA: TGTGCCACCAGCAGTCGGTCGGGGGGGTTAGATACGCAGTATTTT. This codes for CATSSRSGGLDTQYF. Filled out from reference TRBV15 and TRBJ2-3, the complete variable domain reads DAMVIQNPRYQVTQFGKPVTLSCSQTLNHNVMYWYQQKSSQAPKLLFHYYDKDFNNEADTPDNFQSRRPNTSFCFLDIRSPGLGDTAMYLCATSSRSGGLDTQYFGPGTRLTVL.

This chain joins TRBV4-2 and TRBJ1-1; no firm D call. This CDR3 has 16 amino acids. CDR1 is LGHNA and CDR2 is YNFKEQ in the germline V gene. Trimming left V 0 bases short and J 0 bases short, with 11 bases between. CDR3 in DNA: TGTGCCAGCAGCCAAGATCCTACGTACATGAACACTGAAGCTTTCTTT. This sequence encodes CASSQDPTYMNTEAFF.

The rearrangement links TRBV4-3 to TRBJ2-1; the match to TRBD2 covers 12 bases. Germline CDR1 LGHNA, CDR2 YSLEER. The CDR3 is made up of 13 amino acids. Unmatched junction bases numbered 3, after V lost 1 base and J lost 14 bases. CDR3 DNA sequence: TGCGCCAGCAGCCAAGCTAGCGGGGGGGCGGAGTTCTTC. Encoded protein: CASSQASGGAEFF.

This chain joins TRBV6-6 and TRBJ2-4; D may be TRBD2 (5 bases). Germline V gene data show CDR1 as MNHNY and CDR2 as SVGAGI (reference sequence). The germline V and J ends were trimmed by 2 bases and 0 bases, with 8 bases remaining between them. The CDR3 has 15 amino acids. The CDR3 sequence: CASSYAGLAKNIQYF. The CDR3 nucleotides read TGTGCCAGCAGTTACGCGGGTTTAGCCAAAAACATTCAGTACTTC.

The chain is built from TRBV11-2 and TRBJ1-5; no definite D call. Germline V CDR1 and CDR2: SGHAT, FQNNGV. V was clipped by 5 bases and J by 0 bases, with 5 bases between them. This CDR3 is built from 13 residues. For the CDR3, the DNA is TGTGCCAGCAGCCTAGGTAGCAATCAGCCCCAGCATTTT. Translation: CASSLGSNQPQHF.

This chain links TRBV7-9 with TRBJ1-4, with D unresolved. V was pared by 4 bases and J by 0 bases, with 12 bases between. CDR3 size: 16 residues. Germline V lookup: CDR1 SEHNR, CDR2 FQNEAQ (reference sequence). CDR3 nucleotide sequence: TGTGCCAGCAGCTCCACGGGAGGAGCAACTAATGAAAAACTGTTTTTT. This encodes CASSSTGGATNEKLFF.

This clone was seen more than once but under ten times. The CDR3 bases are TGTGCCACCCAGGCGGGGATCTATGGCTACACCTTC. Translation: CATQAGIYGYTF. The chain has TRBV30 and TRBJ1-2; D call uncertain. In germline, CDR1 is GTSNPN, CDR2 SVGIG (reference sequence). V lost 8 bases to trimming and J lost 4 bases, with 14 bases between them. The CDR3 is 12 amino acids.

The rearrangement uses TRBV28 and TRBJ2-3, with D perhaps TRBD1 or TRBD2 (5 bases each). This CDR3 is built from 16 residues. Trimming pared 5 bases from V and 4 bases from J, leaving 19 bases between. Germline assignment: CDR1 MDHEN and CDR2 SYDVKM. This CDR3 is CASSMAGAGESDTQYF. CDR3 nucleotides: TGTGCCAGCAGTATGGCCGGGGCCGGCGAATCAGATACGCAGTATTTT.

The J gene is TRBJ1-5, the V gene TRBV6-6, with D maybe TRBD1 (6 bases). The CDR3 sequence is 16 residues long. The germline V gene encodes CDR1 MNHNY and CDR2 SVGAGI (reference sequence). V was pared by 4 bases and J by 4 bases, with 17 bases between. CDR3 sequence (DNA): TGTGCCAGCAGTTTTGGACAGAGGGGCTCTAATCAGCCCCAGCATTTT. Translated: CASSFGQRGSNQPQHF.

V is TRBV30 and J is TRBJ1-1, with D perhaps matching TRBD1 (6 bases). CDR3 length equals 14 residues. The germline CDR1 and CDR2 sequences are GTSNPN and SVGIG (reference sequence). V lost 2 bases, J lost 10 bases, and 20 bases lay in between. CDR3 sequence reads: CAWSLSLGGGGAFF. CDR3 DNA: TGTGCCTGGAGTTTATCCTTGGGGGGCGGGGGAGCTTTCTTT.

The gene calls are TRBV10-3 and TRBJ2-7; 9 bases line up with TRBD2. The CDR3 sequence is 14 residues long. After removal of 5 bases from V and 4 bases from J, the junction contained 6 bases not matched to a gene. Looked up from germline, CDR1 is ENHRY and CDR2 is SYGVKD. The CDR3 nucleotides read TGTGCCATCAGTTCCGGGACTAGCATATACGAGCAGTACTTC. Translating gives CAISSGTSIYEQYF.

This chain uses TRBV6-6 with TRBJ1-5, with D uncertain. Between the trimmed V and J ends, which lost 5 bases and 1 base, there was a span of 9 bases. The germline V gene encodes CDR1 MNHNY and CDR2 SVGAGI (reference sequence). This CDR3 has 14 amino acids. The CDR3 spells CASSPPPSNQPQHF. As DNA, the CDR3 is TGTGCCAGCAGTCCCCCCCCCAGCAATCAGCCCCAGCATTTT.

This chain joins TRBV30 and TRBJ2-4; 8 nucleotides agree with TRBD1. The CDR3 has 14 residues. Germline CDR1 and CDR2: GTSNPN and SVGIG (reference sequence). With V trimmed by 2 bases and J by 6 bases, 6 bases remained unmatched. CDR3 DNA: TGTGCCTGGAGTCCCACGGACAGGGTAAACATTCAGTACTTC. Protein: CAWSPTDRVNIQYF.

The chain uses TRBV2 and TRBJ2-2; tentative D call: TRBD2 (6 bases). Trimming pared 1 base from V and 2 bases from J, leaving 8 bases between. This CDR3 has 15 amino acids. CDR1 SNHLY and CDR2 FYNNEI come from the germline V gene. The CDR3 spells CASSEVSGNTGELFF. The CDR3 nucleotides are TGTGCCAGCAGTGAAGTTAGCGGAAACACCGGGGAGCTGTTTTTT.

This clone was picked up a small number of times. The J gene is TRBJ1-5, the V gene TRBV7-2; D might be TRBD1 (5 bases). This CDR3 is 16 amino acids long. V was shortened by 2 bases and J by 7 bases, with 18 bases between the two germline ends. Looked up from germline, CDR1 is SGHTA and CDR2 is FQGNSA. The CDR3 sequence is CASSLLGDGRGQPQHF. As DNA, the CDR3 is TGTGCCAGCAGCTTACTAGGGGACGGGAGGGGCCAGCCCCAGCATTTT.

The chain links TRBV30 to TRBJ2-5; D tentatively fits TRBD1 or TRBD2 (6 bases each). The CDR3 loop spans 16 amino acids. The V gene's germline CDR1 is GTSNPN and CDR2 SVGIG (reference sequence). V was pared by 2 bases and J by 5 bases, with 21 bases between. For the CDR3, the DNA is TGTGCCTGGAGTAATAGGTGGGGGGCCTCGGATGAGACCCAGTACTTC. It specifies CAWSNRWGASDETQYF.

J is TRBJ1-2 and V is TRBV5-1, with 7 bases that match TRBD1. CDR1 SGHRS and CDR2 YFSETQ come from the germline V gene. Losses at the gene ends were 4 bases for V and 10 bases for J; bases not matched to a gene: 7. The CDR3 totals 12 residues. CDR3 coding DNA: TGCGCCAGCAGCACCGGACAGGCCAACTACACCTTC. This codes for CASSTGQANYTF.